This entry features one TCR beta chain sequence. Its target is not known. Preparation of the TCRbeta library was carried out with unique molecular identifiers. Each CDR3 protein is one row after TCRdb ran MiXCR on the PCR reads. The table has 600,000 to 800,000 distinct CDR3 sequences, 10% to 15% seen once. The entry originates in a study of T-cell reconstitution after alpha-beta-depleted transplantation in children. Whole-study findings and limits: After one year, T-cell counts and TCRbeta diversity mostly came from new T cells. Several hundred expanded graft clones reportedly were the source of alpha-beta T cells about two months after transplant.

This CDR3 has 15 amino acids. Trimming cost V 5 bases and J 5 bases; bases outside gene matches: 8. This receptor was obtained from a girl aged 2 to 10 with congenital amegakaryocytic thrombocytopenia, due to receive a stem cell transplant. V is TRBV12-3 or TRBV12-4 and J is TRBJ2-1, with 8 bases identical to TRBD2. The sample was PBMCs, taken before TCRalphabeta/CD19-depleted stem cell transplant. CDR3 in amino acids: CASSPRLARDNEQFF. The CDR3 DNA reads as TGTGCCAGCAGTCCTAGACTAGCGCGAGACAATGAGCAGTTCTTC.